This T cell receptor (beta chain) is from a study of blood T cell repertoires in COVID-19. Participants classified as exposed had met a COVID-19 case within 2 weeks before study entry. Per the study methods: Reference gene primer amplification gave nucleated cell count estimates. This table comes from immunoSEQ multiplex PCR, and its TCRdb copy is limited to in-frame clones, with some not included. V, J and clone size derive from that table, while D and trimming were established from the DNA sequence. The sample has some 340,000 clones, 90% seen once. CDR3 length: 12 amino acids. Trimming cost V 3 bases and J 9 bases, with 11 bases left between them. Germline CDR1 is MNHNS and CDR2 is SASEGT.

This receptor was obtained from a woman between 25 and 40 years old who had been exposed to COVID-19. V and J are TRBV6-1 and TRBJ2-5; D is perhaps TRBD1 (6 bases). The sequenced sample was PBMCs or T cells enriched from blood (not recorded which). The chain's CDR3 is CASSEQGSPQYF. The CDR3 coding sequence is TGTGCCAGCAGTGAGCAGGGGTCTCCCCAGTACTTC.